The 27 T cell receptor beta chains presented below share a single source sample, sequenced in a study of Graves' ophthalmopathy and Graves' hyperthyroidism (dated by TCRdb to between 2017 and 2018). This sample was sequenced with an Illumina HiSeq 2000. For repertoire sequencing, the TCR beta CDR3 regions were amplified from RNA transcripts. A first-round RT-PCR used HTBI primers with the Qiagen OneStep RT-PCR kit, followed by a second-round multiplex PCR, size selection and purification. Starting from the raw public reads, TCRdb applied fastp trimming at Q25, assembled clones with MiXCR and retained in-frame beta chains. Merged by CDR3 protein, the rows form single entries marked with the most common genes and DNA. In this sample the table shows 150,000 or so distinct CDR3 sequences, over 35% of which occur a single time. The ten largest clones add up to 5.8% of the sample. Source material: peripheral blood. Source of these receptors: a woman in her thirties or forties with Graves' ophthalmopathy. Donor details come from another sample of the same person, matched by shared clones.

There are many counts of this clonotype. The V gene is TRBV27, the J gene TRBJ2-2; TRBD2 agrees at 10 bases. The CDR3 runs to 19 residues. CDR1 MNHEY and CDR2 SMNVEV come from the germline V gene (reference sequence). V was clipped by 3 bases and J by 2 bases; unmatched bases: 12. The CDR3: CASSFRSSGGPSNTGELFF. The CDR3 DNA sequence: TGTGCCAGCAGTTTTCGCTCTAGCGGGGGCCCATCTAACACCGGGGAGCTGTTTTTT.

This clonotype came up many times. The chain uses TRBV10-3 and TRBJ1-1; D is possibly TRBD1 (5 bases). The CDR3 is 14 amino acids. Between the trimmed V and J ends, which lost 5 bases and 4 bases, there was a span of 14 bases. Germline loops: CDR1 ENHRY, CDR2 SYGVKD. The CDR3 DNA sequence: TGTGCCATCAGTACTCAGGGTTTAGGCACTGAAGCTTTCTTT. Translating it yields CAISTQGLGTEAFF.

This clonotype was recorded many times. V and J are TRBV6-5 and TRBJ1-2, with no clear D. The CDR3 is made up of 13 amino acids. Germline loops: CDR1 MNHEY, CDR2 SVGAGI. V lost 0 bases and J 7 bases, leaving 9 bases between the germline ends. The CDR3 DNA sequence: TGTGCCAGCAGTTACTCGCCAAGCCTTGGCTACACCTTC. As protein: CASSYSPSLGYTF.

The chain carries TRBV6-2 or TRBV6-3 and TRBJ2-7, with 7 bases identical to TRBD1. V trimming: 4 bases; J trimming: 2 bases; junction bases outside the gene matches: 11. Germline values: CDR1 MNHEY, CDR2 SVGEGT. CDR3 length: 16 residues. CDR3 protein: CASSFSTDRSPYEQYF. The CDR3 DNA reads TGTGCCAGCAGTTTCTCCACGGACAGGTCCCCCTACGAGCAGTACTTC.

V is TRBV12-3 or TRBV12-4 and J is TRBJ1-2; TRBD1 matches at 9 bases. The CDR3 loop spans 18 amino acids. J gave up 0 bases and V 6 bases, and 14 bases lay outside the gene matches. The CDR3 nucleotides read TGTGCCAGCAGCTTAACAGGGGGCCTTTCTGTAGCTAACTATGGCTACACCTTC. This codes for CASSLTGGLSVANYGYTF.

The V call is TRBV12-5, the J call TRBJ1-5; 8 bases map to TRBD1. This CDR3 is built from 16 residues. Per germline, CDR1 LGHNT and CDR2 FRNRAP. V was clipped by 2 bases and J by 4 bases; unmatched bases: 7. CDR3 residues: CASGLRPGGQNQPQHF. The CDR3, as DNA: TGTGCTAGTGGTTTGCGTCCAGGGGGCCAAAATCAGCCCCAGCATTTT. Together with reference TRBV12-5 and TRBJ1-5, the CDR3 gives the full variable domain: DARVTQTPRHKVTEMGQEVTMRCQPILGHNTVFWYRQTMMQGLELLAYFRNRAPLDDSGMPKDRFSAEMPDATLATLKIQPSEPRDSAVYFCASGLRPGGQNQPQHFGDGTRLSIL.

This clonotype was counted ten times or more. The gene calls are TRBV10-3 and TRBJ1-2, with D hard to call. The CDR3 loop spans 14 amino acids. V lost 4 bases to trimming and J lost 2 bases, with 11 bases between them. CDR1 and CDR2 (germline): ENHRY, SYGVKD. CDR3 sequence: CAISGSGENYGYTF. The CDR3 region has the DNA TGTGCCATCAGTGGCTCTGGGGAGAACTATGGCTACACCTTC.

This clonotype was seen repeatedly, ten times or more. J is TRBJ1-2 and V is TRBV4-1; D gene unclear. The CDR3 is 14 amino acids. The ends were cut back, 0 bases at V and 2 bases at J, with 7 bases in the middle. From germline, CDR1 is MGHRA and CDR2 YSYEKL. CDR3 residues: CASSQDPGNYGYTF. In DNA form, the CDR3 reads TGCGCCAGCAGCCAAGACCCCGGGAACTATGGCTACACCTTC.

V is TRBV7-8 and J is TRBJ1-1; tentative D call: TRBD1 (6 bases). V was clipped by 2 bases and J by 1 base, with 11 bases between them. Germline CDR1 is SGHVS and CDR2 is FQNEAQ. The CDR3 sequence is 15 residues long. The CDR3 coding sequence is TGTGCCAGCAGCTTATACAGGGAGGGGAACACTGAAGCTTTCTTT. It yields the protein CASSLYREGNTEAFF.

This clonotype was counted ten times or more. This rearrangement joins TRBV12-3 or TRBV12-4 to TRBJ1-5, with D possibly matching TRBD1 (5 bases). The CDR3 sequence is 15 residues long. V lost 8 bases and J 11 bases, leaving 25 bases between the germline ends. The chain's CDR3 is CASGPGLASGSAQHF. The CDR3 nucleotides read TGTGCCAGCGGCCCGGGACTCGCGTCAGGATCGGCCCAGCATTTT.

This clonotype was detected many times. The V and J genes are TRBV7-2 and TRBJ1-6; no reliable D call. The CDR3 extends over 13 amino acids. V dropped 1 base and J dropped 13 bases, with 11 bases sitting between them. Per the germline V gene, CDR1 is SGHTA and CDR2 is FQGNSA. CDR3: CASSLGRERPLHF. In DNA, the CDR3 is TGTGCCAGCAGCTTAGGGAGGGAGCGCCCCCTCCACTTT.

This clonotype came up a few times. V usage is TRBV6-2 or TRBV6-3 and J usage is TRBJ1-5; possibly TRBD1 for D (5 bases). V was clipped by 2 bases and J by 7 bases, with 15 bases between them. CDR1 is MNHEY, CDR2 SVGEGT, per germline. The CDR3 has 15 residues. The CDR3 DNA is TGTGCCAGCAGTTACGCGTCTTGGGGGAGCCAGCCCCAGCATTTT. Its translation: CASSYASWGSQPQHF.

The chain has TRBV7-2 and TRBJ1-6, with D possibly TRBD1 on 6 matching bases. V was cut by 1 base and J by 8 bases, with 12 bases left in between. Germline V lookup: CDR1 SGHTA, CDR2 FQGNSA. CDR3 length: 15 residues. CDR3 nucleotide sequence: TGTGCCAGCAGCTTAGGGAGGGGGACATATTCACCCCTCCACTTT. Amino acids: CASSLGRGTYSPLHF.

This clonotype appeared many times. The J gene is TRBJ1-3, the V gene TRBV12-3 or TRBV12-4, with 7 bases that match TRBD1. The V and J ends lost 4 bases and 0 bases, in that order; junction bases with no gene match: 0. CDR3 length: 14 amino acids. CDR3 nucleotides: TGTGCCAGCAGTTGGGACAGCTCTGGAAACACCATATATTTT. This codes for CASSWDSSGNTIYF.

This clonotype was picked up many times. This chain joins TRBV28 and TRBJ1-2; 8 bases agree with TRBD1. Germline V gene data show CDR1 as MDHEN and CDR2 as SYDVKM. The ends lost 5 bases at V and 6 bases at J; junction bases unmatched: 5. CDR3 length: 13 residues. CDR3 residues: CASSKDRVDGYTF. CDR3 DNA sequence: TGTGCCAGCAGTAAGGACAGGGTAGATGGCTACACCTTC.

This clonotype came up many times. The chain joins TRBV2 to TRBJ2-5; D not certain. The CDR3 spans 11 residues. Germline V gives CDR1 SNHLY, CDR2 FYNNEI. V lost 2 bases to trimming and J lost 5 bases, with 3 bases between them. The CDR3 here is CASSEMETQYF. In nucleotides, the CDR3 is TGTGCCAGCAGTGAAATGGAGACCCAGTACTTC.

The chain combines TRBV7-9 with TRBJ1-1; maybe TRBD1 (6 bases). CDR3 size: 11 residues. V lost 5 bases and J lost 11, with 12 bases in between. In germline, CDR1 is SEHNR, CDR2 FQNEAQ (reference sequence). This CDR3 is CASSGQSRAFF. The CDR3 bases are TGTGCCAGCAGCGGACAGTCCCGGGCTTTCTTT.

This clonotype was counted ten times or more. The chain has TRBV12-3 or TRBV12-4 and TRBJ1-2, with 9 bases aligning to TRBD1. V was pared by 6 bases and J by 5 bases, with 4 bases of the junction left unmatched. The CDR3 has 13 amino acids. The CDR3 nucleotides read TGTGCCAGCAGCCGGGGACAGGGTTATGGCTACACCTTC. Amino acids: CASSRGQGYGYTF.

The table lists this clonotype with many counts. The chain has TRBV11-2 and TRBJ2-5; unclear D gene. V lost 1 base and J lost 5, with 14 bases in between. The CDR3 has 15 amino acids. CDR1 and CDR2 (germline): SGHAT, FQNNGV. In nucleotides, the CDR3 is TGTGCCAGCAGCTTAGGATGGAGAACCGCGGAGACCCAGTACTTC. Translation: CASSLGWRTAETQYF.

The chain couples TRBV12-3 or TRBV12-4 to TRBJ1-1; D not certain. The CDR3 spans 15 residues. V lost 1 base and J lost 0, with 9 bases in between. The CDR3 region has the DNA TGTGCCAGCAGTTTAGTAGGCTTCCTGAACACTGAAGCTTTCTTT. Protein product: CASSLVGFLNTEAFF.

This clonotype was detected many times. This chain uses TRBV19 with TRBJ2-7; a weak D match, TRBD1 (6 bases). Trimming took off 0 bases at V and 0 bases at J, with 18 bases between the two ends. Germline assignment: CDR1 LNHDA and CDR2 SQIVND (reference sequence). This CDR3 is built from 18 residues. The CDR3 protein is CASSIDLITGLNSYEQYF. The CDR3 DNA reads as TGTGCCAGTAGTATAGACCTAATAACAGGGTTAAACTCCTACGAGCAGTACTTC.

CDR3 protein: CASMQGYEETQYF. The CDR3 bases are TGTGCCAGCATGCAGGGGTACGAAGAGACCCAGTACTTC. The V and J genes are TRBV28 and TRBJ2-5; tentative D call: TRBD1 (6 bases). Germline V gene data show CDR1 as MDHEN and CDR2 as SYDVKM. The V end was cut by 7 bases, the J end by 3 bases, with 12 bases between. The CDR3 is made up of 13 amino acids.

The sample holds many counts of this clonotype. The chain recombines TRBV20-1 with TRBJ1-2, with 8 nucleotides matching TRBD1. The CDR3 consists of 16 residues. V was pared by 0 bases and J by 5 bases, with 11 bases of the junction left unmatched. Germline V gene sequence: CDR1 DFQATT, CDR2 SNEGSKA (reference sequence). The CDR3, as DNA: TGCAGTGCTAGAGATCCCCAGACAGGGGTTAATTATGGCTACACCTTC. Protein: CSARDPQTGVNYGYTF.

This clonotype was recorded many times. The chain combines TRBV7-2 with TRBJ1-2; 7 positions match TRBD1. This CDR3 spans 14 amino acids. Trimming took 8 bases from V and 5 from J; bases not matched to a gene: 11. Germline-derived CDR1 and CDR2 are SGHTA and FQGNSA. The CDR3 region is CASLLGTELYGYTF. DNA of the CDR3: TGTGCCAGCCTCTTGGGGACAGAACTTTATGGCTACACCTTC.

This clonotype was observed at least ten times. The gene calls are TRBV6-5 and TRBJ1-2; a possible D gene is TRBD1 (5 bases). This CDR3 has 15 amino acids. The germline V and J ends were trimmed by 6 bases and 5 bases, with 19 bases remaining between them. Germline V CDR1 and CDR2: MNHEY, SVGAGI. CDR3 region: CASRLAGDGLYGYTF. The DNA of the CDR3 is TGTGCCAGCAGACTGGCGGGGGATGGATTGTATGGCTACACCTTC.

This clonotype was observed many times. The rearrangement joins TRBV10-2 to TRBJ1-2, with D unresolved. Trimming shortened V by 0 bases and J by 4 bases, and 12 bases separated the two germline ends. The CDR3 extends over 15 amino acids. The germline gives CDR1 WSHSY, CDR2 SAAADI. CDR3 sequence: CASSESLSGRYGYTF. The CDR3 coding sequence is TGCGCCAGCAGTGAGTCTTTGAGCGGACGCTATGGCTACACCTTC.

This rearrangement joins TRBV12-3 or TRBV12-4 to TRBJ2-3; D may be TRBD2 (6 bases). This CDR3 comprises 16 residues. V lost 6 bases and J lost 4, with 20 bases in between. The chain's CDR3 is CASRPRGGIWPDTQYF. The CDR3 region has the DNA TGTGCCAGCAGGCCCCGGGGCGGGATCTGGCCAGATACGCAGTATTTT.